This T cell receptor (beta chain) appears in the sequencing data of a study of cytomegalovirus exposure and HLA in healthy donors. Study overall: The approximately 120 validation repertoires, a later analysis reported, used the same platform as the approximately 630 first-cohort repertoires. General observations from the study: TCR beta chains numbering some 150 were designated cytomegalovirus-associated. According to reports, the classifier identified cytomegalovirus status with high specificity and sensitivity.

From the roughly 120-subject validation cohort, which was separate from the approximately 720-subject first cohort, the donors were drawn. This CDR3 is built from 15 residues. Germline CDR1 and CDR2: KGHSH and LQKENI. Trimming cost V 3 bases and J 8 bases, with 16 bases left between them. TCRdb keeps only in-frame clones here, not all; method: immunoSEQ multiplex PCR. The sample shows about 130,000 clones, 75% to 90% of them seen only once. Turning to this clone: Antigen: not known.

This chain uses TRBV18 with TRBJ1-4; a possible D gene is TRBD1 (5 bases). This sequence originates from a woman aged 18-29 years in good health and CMV-seropositive. Sequencing input: PBMCs. This chain's CDR3 is CASSPFQGGDEKLFF. CDR3 nucleotide sequence: TGTGCCAGCTCACCGTTTCAGGGAGGAGACGAAAAACTGTTTTTT.